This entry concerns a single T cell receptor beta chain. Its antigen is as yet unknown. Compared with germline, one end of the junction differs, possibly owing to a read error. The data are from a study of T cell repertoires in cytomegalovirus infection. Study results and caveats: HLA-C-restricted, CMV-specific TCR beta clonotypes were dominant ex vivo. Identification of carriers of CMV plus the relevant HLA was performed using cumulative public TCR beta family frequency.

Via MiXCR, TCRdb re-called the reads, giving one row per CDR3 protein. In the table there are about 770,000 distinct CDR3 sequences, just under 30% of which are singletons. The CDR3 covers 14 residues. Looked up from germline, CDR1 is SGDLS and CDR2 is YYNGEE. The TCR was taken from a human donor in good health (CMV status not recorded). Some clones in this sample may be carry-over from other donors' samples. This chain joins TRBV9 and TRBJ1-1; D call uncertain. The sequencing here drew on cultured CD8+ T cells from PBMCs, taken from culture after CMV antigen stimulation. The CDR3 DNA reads TGTGCCAGCAGCGTAGACTTCGGCAACAGTGAAGCTTTCTTT. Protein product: CASSVDFGNSEAFF.